The entry below describes one T cell receptor beta chain. This specimen comes from a study of shared clonotypes between healthy human individuals. TCRdb's copy holds only in-frame clones and misses some; the assay was immunoSEQ multiplex PCR. The sample contains about 2.2 million clones, around 95% of which appear only once. The CDR3 length is 15 residues. Per the germline V gene, CDR1 is SSHAT and CDR2 is FNYEAQ (reference sequence). The germline V and J ends were trimmed by 8 bases and 0 bases, with 14 bases remaining between them. As defined, naive CD8 cells were CD45RO-negative and positively selected for CCR7, with terminally differentiated effector memory CD45RA+ cells excluded.

The receptor's source is a young man in good health. Some clones in this sample may be carry-over from other donors' samples. Material for sequencing was naive CD8+ T cells from PBMCs. The chain employs TRBV7-7 and TRBJ1-3; a possible D gene is TRBD1 (6 bases). This CDR3 reads CASEGGKPSGNTIYF. As DNA, the CDR3 is TGTGCCAGCGAGGGGGGCAAACCCTCTGGAAACACCATATATTTT.